Below, 32 T cell receptor beta chains from the same sample are listed, as sequenced in a study of blood T cell repertoires in COVID-19. Sequencing used immunoSEQ multiplex PCR; TCRdb keeps in-frame clones, though not all of them. The data hold 200,000 or so clones, with 80% to 90% observed a single time. Sequences were obtained from PBMCs or T cells enriched from blood (not recorded which). These receptors were collected from a man younger than 45 in a cohort exposed to, infected with or recovered from COVID-19 (not recorded which).

Judged by abundance, this clone is medium-sized (0.01 to 0.1%). The chain couples TRBV7-9 to TRBJ1-4; D not resolved. CDR1 is SEHNR, CDR2 FQNEAQ, per germline (reference sequence). The ends were cut back, 8 bases at V and 4 bases at J, with 8 bases in the middle. This CDR3 contains 12 residues. In DNA form, the CDR3 reads TGTGCCAGCGGGCCTCATAATGAAAAACTGTTTTTT. As protein: CASGPHNEKLFF.

This chain links TRBV3-1 (or the pseudogene TRBV3-2) with TRBJ2-1, with 11 bases lining up with TRBD2. CDR3 length: 15 amino acids. Germline CDR1 is LGHDT and CDR2 is YNNKEL (reference sequence). V shed 5 bases and J 4 bases; nucleotides not matched to a gene: 4. CDR3 sequence (DNA): TGTGCCAGCAGCTCTACTAGCGGGGGTTACAATGAGCAGTTCTTC. The encoded protein is CASSSTSGGYNEQFF.

This sequence joins TRBV11-2 and TRBJ2-7; TRBD2 agrees at 12 bases. The trim removed 4 bases at V and 3 bases at J, leaving 7 bases unmatched. This CDR3 contains 16 residues. Germline CDR1 is SGHAT and CDR2 is FQNNGV. The CDR3 loop is CASSSMTSGRIYEQYF. CDR3 nucleotide sequence: TGTGCCAGCAGCTCAATGACTAGCGGGAGAATCTACGAGCAGTACTTC.

This clone was picked up one time. The V gene is TRBV25-1, the J gene TRBJ2-3; D gene uncertain. V dropped 8 bases and J dropped 1 base, with 16 bases sitting between them. Germline values: CDR1 MGHDK, CDR2 SYGVNS. The CDR3 contains 15 residues. For the CDR3, the DNA is TGTGCCAGCTCAACACCTGGTTGGCGCACAGATACGCAGTATTTT. Its translation: CASSTPGWRTDTQYF.

The rearrangement links TRBV7-2 to TRBJ2-7; perhaps TRBD2 as D (6 bases). From germline, CDR1 is SGHTA and CDR2 FQGNSA. With 3 bases removed from V and 4 bases from J, the gap between germline ends came to 16 bases. This CDR3 is 15 amino acids long. CDR3 amino acids: CASSFLRLVDYEQYF. CDR3 in DNA: TGTGCCAGCAGCTTCCTTCGACTAGTGGATTACGAGCAGTACTTC.

This clone occurred a few times. The chain carries TRBV11-2 and TRBJ1-1, with 7 bases lining up with TRBD1. The CDR3 is 14 residues long. Unmatched junction bases numbered 11, after V lost 10 bases and J lost 3 bases. CDR1 SGHAT and CDR2 FQNNGV come from the germline V gene. In nucleotides, the CDR3 is TGTGCCACCGATGGGGGGACAGCGGACACTGAAGCTTTCTTT. Amino acids: CATDGGTADTEAFF.

The V call is TRBV19, the J call TRBJ1-5, with TRBD1 matching over 12 bases. V lost 11 bases to trimming and J lost 6 bases; unmatched junction nucleotides: 11. The germline gives CDR1 LNHDA, CDR2 SQIVND (reference sequence). The CDR3 covers 15 residues. The CDR3 coding sequence is TGTGCCTCTTCCGGGACAGGGGGCGCGGGTCAGCCCCAGCATTTT. Protein: CASSGTGGAGQPQHF.

This clone was seen once. The CDR3: CASSVGLAGAWRDEQYF. CDR3 nucleotide sequence: TGTGCCAGCAGCGTGGGACTAGCGGGAGCATGGCGGGACGAGCAGTACTTC. This chain links TRBV9 with TRBJ2-7; 14 bases fit TRBD2. Germline V gene sequence: CDR1 SGDLS, CDR2 YYNGEE. V shed 2 bases and J 5 bases; nucleotides not matched to a gene: 9. The CDR3 loop spans 17 amino acids.

The genes are TRBV4-3 and TRBJ1-5; no clear D gene. This CDR3 has 20 residues. V was cut by 0 bases and J by 1 base, with 22 bases left in between. Looked up from germline, CDR1 is LGHNA and CDR2 is YSLEER. DNA for the CDR3: TGCGCCAGCAGCCAAGATACCCACGATTGGACTTCGGAGAGCAATCAGCCCCAGCATTTT. This translates into CASSQDTHDWTSESNQPQHF.

Worth noting for this clone: The junction does not match germline at one end; this may be a read error. The V and J genes are TRBV19 and TRBJ2-1; TRBD2 aligns across 14 bases. There are 14 residues in the CDR3. Per the germline V gene, CDR1 is LNHDA and CDR2 is SQIVND (reference sequence). The CDR3 spells CASSIGGTSGSTVF. The CDR3 nucleotides are TGTGCCAGTAGTATAGGCGGGACTAGCGGGAGTACGGTCTTC.

CDR3 nucleotides: TGTGCCAGCAGTTACGGCCCCAGGGGCGAGCAGTACTTC. Translating gives CASSYGPRGEQYF. V usage is TRBV6-2 or TRBV6-3 and J usage is TRBJ2-7, with D possibly TRBD1 on 6 matching bases. From germline, CDR1 is MNHEY and CDR2 SVGEGT. The CDR3 spans 13 residues. The germline V and J ends were trimmed by 2 bases and 6 bases, with 11 bases remaining between them.

Only one count was recorded for this clone. The V and J genes are TRBV15 and TRBJ1-1, with D unresolved. Trimming shortened V by 5 bases and J by 3 bases, and 10 bases separated the two germline ends. The V gene's germline CDR1 is LNHNV and CDR2 YYDKDF (reference sequence). The CDR3 is 13 amino acids. CDR3 sequence reads: CATSGPGDTEAFF. Written as DNA, the CDR3 is TGTGCCACCAGCGGTCCCGGGGACACTGAAGCTTTCTTT. The full variable domain, in which reference TRBV15 and TRBJ1-1 provide the parts outside the CDR3, is DAMVIQNPRYQVTQFGKPVTLSCSQTLNHNVMYWYQQKSSQAPKLLFHYYDKDFNNEADTPDNFQSRRPNTSFCFLDIRSPGLGDTAMYLCATSGPGDTEAFFGQGTRLTVV.

The rearrangement links TRBV9 to TRBJ2-5; 9 bases line up with TRBD2. The germline CDR1 and CDR2 sequences are SGDLS and YYNGEE. The CDR3 loop spans 16 amino acids. V lost 0 bases, J lost 2 bases, and 5 bases stayed unmatched. The CDR3 region has the DNA TGTGCCAGCAGCGTAGCCGCCGCGGGAGGGCAAGAGACCCAGTACTTC. Encoded protein: CASSVAAAGGQETQYF.

This chain uses TRBV6-1 with TRBJ2-7; D possibly corresponds to TRBD2 (5 bases). Germline V gene sequence: CDR1 MNHNS, CDR2 SASEGT. V gave up 1 base and J gave up 0 bases, with 10 bases separating them. The CDR3 spans 15 residues. The CDR3 DNA reads TGTGCCAGCAGTGAAGGTACAGCGGACTCCTACGAGCAGTACTTC. This sequence encodes CASSEGTADSYEQYF.

J is TRBJ2-7 and V is TRBV10-3; D unresolved. Germline-derived CDR1 and CDR2 are ENHRY and SYGVKD. The CDR3 is 13 residues long. The V gene lost 3 bases and the J gene lost 6 bases, with 12 bases spanning the gap. The CDR3: CAISELGSGEQYF. As DNA, the CDR3 is TGTGCCATCAGTGAACTCGGGTCTGGCGAGCAGTACTTC.

The chain combines TRBV7-2 with TRBJ1-5; the D is unclear. V was clipped by 1 base and J by 6 bases, with 13 bases between them. The CDR3 length is 15 residues. Germline CDR1 and CDR2: SGHTA and FQGNSA. The CDR3 region has the DNA TGTGCCAGCAGCTTAGATCGATTCACGAGTCAGCCCCAGCATTTT. As protein: CASSLDRFTSQPQHF.

The V and J genes are TRBV5-4 and TRBJ2-3; D remains ambiguous. Germline loops: CDR1 SGHNT, CDR2 YYREEE (reference sequence). Trimming removed 0 bases from V and 1 base from J, with 12 bases in between. The CDR3 contains 16 residues. The CDR3 DNA reads as TGTGCCAGCAGCTTGGCTATGTCGGCGGGCACAGATACGCAGTATTTT. It translates to CASSLAMSAGTDTQYF. The full variable domain, rest sourced from reference TRBV5-4 and TRBJ2-3, is ETGVTQSPTHLIKTRGQQVTLRCSSQSGHNTVSWYQQALGQGPQFIFQYYREEENGRGNFPPRFSGLQFPNYSSELNVNALELDDSALYLCASSLAMSAGTDTQYFGPGTRLTVL.

The CDR3 DNA reads TGCGCCAGCAGCCCCGGACTTTTCGGGGAGACCCAGTACTTC. Its translation is CASSPGLFGETQYF. The chain joins TRBV5-1 to TRBJ2-5, with a weak D call TRBD2 (5 bases). The CDR3 is 14 amino acids. Trimming took 4 bases from V and 5 from J, leaving 15 bases between them. Germline CDR1 and CDR2: SGHRS and YFSETQ.

The rearrangement links TRBV7-9 to TRBJ1-2; D possibly corresponds to TRBD1 (5 bases). This CDR3 region has 12 residues. Germline V gene lookup returns CDR1 SEHNR and CDR2 FQNEAQ (reference sequence). Between the trimmed V and J ends, which lost 6 bases and 7 bases, there was a span of 12 bases. The CDR3: CASSPGFSGYTF. The CDR3 bases are TGTGCCAGCAGTCCAGGGTTTAGTGGCTACACCTTC.

This clone appeared once. V is TRBV25-1 and J is TRBJ1-2, with TRBD1 matching over 7 bases. Germline CDR1 and CDR2: MGHDK and SYGVNS. Trimming cost V 6 bases and J 11 bases; bases outside gene matches: 15. The CDR3 sequence is 14 residues long. CDR3 region: CASSNPSRGDRYTF. CDR3 DNA sequence: TGTGCCAGCAGCAACCCGTCAAGAGGGGACAGATACACCTTC.

The V gene is TRBV10-2, the J gene TRBJ1-5; D is undetermined. The CDR3 length is 13 residues. The germline CDR1 and CDR2 sequences are WSHSY and SAAADI. V lost 8 bases and J 0 bases, leaving 8 bases between the germline ends. CDR3 protein: CASRRNSNQPQHF. DNA for the CDR3: TGCGCCAGCCGGAGAAATAGCAATCAGCCCCAGCATTTT.

This chain connects TRBV27 to TRBJ2-1, with TRBD2 as a possible D gene (6 bases). The CDR3 has 14 amino acids. Per germline, CDR1 MNHEY and CDR2 SMNVEV (reference sequence). Trimming stripped 6 bases from V and 5 bases from J, with 14 bases between. CDR3 DNA: TGTGCCAGCAGCCCCGGCGGGATAAACAATGAGCAGTTCTTC. It is translated as CASSPGGINNEQFF.

DNA for the CDR3: TGTGCCAGCAGACGAAGAGGTATTAATAAAAACCGCTCCTACAATGAGCAGTTCTTC. It is translated as CASRRRGINKNRSYNEQFF. The rearrangement joins TRBV28 to TRBJ2-1; D call uncertain. CDR3 length equals 19 residues. Germline V CDR1 and CDR2: MDHEN, SYDVKM. The V and J ends lost 6 bases and 0 bases respectively, with 24 bases between them.

The chain recombines TRBV28 with TRBJ1-5; the match to TRBD1 covers 8 bases. Unmatched junction bases numbered 8, after V lost 7 bases and J lost 6 bases. CDR1 and CDR2 from the germline V gene are MDHEN and SYDVKM. The CDR3 consists of 14 residues. CDR3 DNA sequence: TGTGCCAGCACCTCTCCGGACAGGGCTCAGCCCCAGCATTTT. Amino acids: CASTSPDRAQPQHF.

This clone was detected only once. V usage is TRBV5-1 and J usage is TRBJ2-5; tentative D call: TRBD1 (6 bases). Trimming took off 1 base at V and 2 bases at J, with 12 bases between the two ends. This CDR3 has 15 residues. Germline V gene data show CDR1 as SGHRS and CDR2 as YFSETQ. The CDR3 DNA is TGCGCCAGCAGCTTGTCAGGGGCCCTGCAAGAGACCCAGTACTTC. It encodes CASSLSGALQETQYF.

CDR3 region: CASSHQRGAQPQHF. The CDR3 DNA follows: TGTGCCAGCAGCCACCAACGGGGGGCTCAGCCCCAGCATTTT. The chain has TRBV11-3 and TRBJ1-5; D is possibly TRBD1 (6 bases). V was trimmed by 5 bases and J by 6 bases, leaving 14 bases between them. Per germline, CDR1 SGHNT and CDR2 YENEEA. This CDR3 spans 14 amino acids.

The chain links TRBV7-2 to TRBJ1-1, with a tentative D call TRBD1 (5 bases). V was trimmed by 1 base and J by 4 bases, leaving 13 bases between them. Germline CDR1 and CDR2: SGHTA and FQGNSA. The CDR3 sequence is 15 residues long. The DNA of the CDR3 is TGTGCCAGCAGCTTAGTGCTCGGGGGAAGCACTGAAGCTTTCTTT. It specifies CASSLVLGGSTEAFF.

Worth noting for this clone: This may stem from a read error, because a much larger clone lies one nucleotide away. V usage is TRBV2 and J usage is TRBJ2-1; 7 nucleotides align to TRBD2. Per the germline V gene, CDR1 is SNHLY and CDR2 is FYNNEI. The CDR3 sequence is 14 residues long. V shed 2 bases and J 4 bases; nucleotides not matched to a gene: 2. The CDR3 DNA reads TGTGCCAGCAGTGAACAAGCGGGGTACAATGAGCAGTTCTTC. The encoded protein is CASSEQAGYNEQFF.

The chain is built from TRBV6-5 and TRBJ1-6, with 7 bases fitting TRBD1. The CDR3 loop spans 15 amino acids. Trimming took 0 bases from V and 9 from J; bases not matched to a gene: 5. Germline V gene sequence: CDR1 MNHEY, CDR2 SVGAGI. This chain's CDR3 is CASSYSGTEGSPLHF. The DNA for the CDR3 is TGTGCCAGCAGTTACTCGGGGACAGAAGGTTCACCCCTCCACTTT.

The V and J genes are TRBV7-8 and TRBJ2-3; no reliable D call. Germline V gene lookup returns CDR1 SGHVS and CDR2 FQNEAQ. The CDR3 has 13 residues. V gave up 2 bases and J gave up 5 bases, with 8 bases separating them. CDR3 in amino acids: CASSLLTGDTQYF. In DNA form, the CDR3 reads TGTGCCAGCAGCTTATTGACTGGAGATACGCAGTATTTT.

The J gene is TRBJ1-2, the V gene TRBV6-5, with TRBD1 matching 9 bases. The CDR3 totals 13 residues. Germline CDR1 MNHEY, CDR2 SVGAGI. The V segment lost 6 bases and the J segment 4 bases; nucleotides outside the gene matches: 3. CDR3 bases: TGTGCCAGCAGGGACAGGGGAGGCTATGGCTACACCTTC. This gives the protein CASRDRGGYGYTF.

This chain uses TRBV6-5 with TRBJ2-2; 10 bases are shared with TRBD2. Looked up from germline, CDR1 is MNHEY and CDR2 is SVGAGI. Trimming cost V 7 bases and J 4 bases; bases outside gene matches: 6. The CDR3 runs to 15 residues. CDR3 DNA: TGTGCCAGCAAGAACCGACTAGCGGGCACCGGGGAGCTGTTTTTT. It yields the protein CASKNRLAGTGELFF.